This TCR beta chain emerged from a study of technical replicates of blood from a few donors. Libraries were prepared by immunoSEQ multiplex PCR; TCRdb keeps only in-frame clonotypes and omits some of them. The sample consists of about 80,000 clones, 95% to 98% of them appearing once. Unmatched junction bases numbered 14, after V lost 2 bases and J lost 4 bases. This CDR3 comprises 17 residues. Germline loops: CDR1 GTSNPN, CDR2 SVGIG (reference sequence). Sample: T cells isolated from PBMCs. The chain has TRBV30 and TRBJ2-3; the match to TRBD2 covers 8 bases. This sequence originates from a human donor in good health. The CDR3 reads CAWSYSRGLAGPDTQYF. The DNA for the CDR3 is TGTGCCTGGAGTTATTCCAGGGGTCTAGCGGGTCCAGATACGCAGTATTTT.